This T cell receptor (beta chain) was sequenced in a study of vaccination and CD4 T cells after COVID-19. Study at large: Stimulation of cells relied on overlapping spike peptides derived from SARS-CoV-2, HCoV-NL63, HCoV-OC43 and HCoV-229E.

This clonotype is labeled as medium-sized. Its specificity is unknown. Sequenced with the Oncomine TCR Beta short-read assay was DNA taken from cultured CD4+ T cells. One entry per CDR3 protein, called by TCRdb with MiXCR from the PCR reads. The sample includes more than 6,000 distinct CDR3 sequences, around 45% of them seen just once. The germline V gene encodes CDR1 MNHEY and CDR2 SVGAGI. With 1 base removed from V and 5 bases from J, the gap between germline ends came to 8 bases. This CDR3 region has 13 residues. Treatment defined: roughly 11-day PBMC culture with coronavirus spike peptide pools or control peptides (ViraFEST assay). Following a culture period (more than 9 days), negative selection was used to isolate CD4+ T cells. Study conclusions and caveats: Convalescent patients were relatively few, and early post-infection timepoints were missing.

This chain uses TRBV6-5 with TRBJ1-1; no clear D. This clonotype was obtained from a human donor who had recovered from COVID-19. What was sequenced was CD4+ T cells from blood, cultured in vitro. The CDR3 bases are TGTGCCAGCAGTTACTTACGACGGACTGAAGCTTTCTTT. It is translated as CASSYLRRTEAFF.